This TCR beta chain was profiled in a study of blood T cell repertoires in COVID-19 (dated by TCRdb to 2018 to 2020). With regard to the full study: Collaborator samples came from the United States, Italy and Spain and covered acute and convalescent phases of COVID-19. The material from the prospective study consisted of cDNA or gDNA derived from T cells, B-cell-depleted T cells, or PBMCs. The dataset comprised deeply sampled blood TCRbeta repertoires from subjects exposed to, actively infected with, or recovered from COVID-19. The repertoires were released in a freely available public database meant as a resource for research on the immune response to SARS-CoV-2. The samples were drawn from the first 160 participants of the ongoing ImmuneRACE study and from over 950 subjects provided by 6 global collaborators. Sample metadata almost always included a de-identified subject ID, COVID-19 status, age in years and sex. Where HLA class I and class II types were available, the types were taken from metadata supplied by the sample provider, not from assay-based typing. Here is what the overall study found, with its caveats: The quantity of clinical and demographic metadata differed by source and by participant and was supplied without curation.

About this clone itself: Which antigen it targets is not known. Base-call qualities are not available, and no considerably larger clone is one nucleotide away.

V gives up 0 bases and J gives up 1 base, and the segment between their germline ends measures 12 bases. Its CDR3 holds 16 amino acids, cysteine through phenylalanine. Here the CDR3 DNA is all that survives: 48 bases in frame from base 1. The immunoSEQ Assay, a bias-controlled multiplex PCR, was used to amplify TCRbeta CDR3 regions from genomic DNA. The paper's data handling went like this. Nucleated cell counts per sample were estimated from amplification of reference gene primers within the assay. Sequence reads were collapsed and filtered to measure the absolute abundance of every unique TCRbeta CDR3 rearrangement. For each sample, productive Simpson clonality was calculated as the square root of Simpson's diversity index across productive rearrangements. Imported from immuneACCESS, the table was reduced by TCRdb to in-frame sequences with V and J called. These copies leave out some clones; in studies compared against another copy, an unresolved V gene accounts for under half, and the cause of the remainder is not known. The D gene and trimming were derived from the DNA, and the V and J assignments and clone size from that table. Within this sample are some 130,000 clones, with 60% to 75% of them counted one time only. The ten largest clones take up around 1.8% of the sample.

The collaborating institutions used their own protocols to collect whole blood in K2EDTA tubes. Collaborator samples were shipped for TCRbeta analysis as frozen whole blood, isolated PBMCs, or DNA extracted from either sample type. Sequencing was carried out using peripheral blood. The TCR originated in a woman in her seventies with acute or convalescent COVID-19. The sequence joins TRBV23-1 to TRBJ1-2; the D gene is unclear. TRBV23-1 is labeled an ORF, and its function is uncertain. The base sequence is TGCGCCAGCAGTCAATCGAGAGGTTGGTTTAACTATGGCTACACCTTC. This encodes CASSQSRGWFNYGYTF.